The entry below gives a single TCR beta chain sequence along with its context. The target of this receptor is not known. There are no base qualities to consult, and no much larger clone falls within one base. Whole blood was collected in K2EDTA tubes by collaborating institutions according to the institutions' own protocols. For TCRbeta analysis, collaborator samples were shipped as frozen whole blood, as isolated PBMCs, or as DNA extracted from either sample type. This sample is part of a study of blood T cell repertoires in COVID-19 (dated by TCRdb to about 2020). Regarding the research as a whole: Samples from collaborators originated in the United States, Italy and Spain and spanned both the acute and convalescent phases of COVID-19. The material from the prospective study consisted of cDNA or gDNA derived from T cells, B-cell-depleted T cells, or PBMCs. The dataset comprised deeply sampled blood TCRbeta repertoires from subjects exposed to, actively infected with, or recovered from COVID-19. The repertoires were released in a freely available public database meant as a resource for research on the immune response to SARS-CoV-2. Samples came from the ongoing ImmuneRACE study (first 160 participants) plus 1,254 subjects from 6 global collaborators. Nearly every sample came with metadata listing a de-identified subject ID, COVID-19 status, age in years and sex. HLA class I and class II types, where available, came from metadata supplied by the sample provider rather than from assay-based typing. On the study overall, not on this receptor specifically: How much clinical and demographic metadata was included differed by source and by participant, and the metadata was provided uncurated.

The immunoSEQ Assay, a bias-controlled multiplex PCR, was used to amplify TCRbeta CDR3 regions from genomic DNA. Regarding the original processing steps: Within the assay, amplification of reference gene primers was used to estimate how many nucleated cells each sample contained. To quantify the absolute abundance of each unique TCRbeta CDR3 rearrangement, sequence reads were collapsed and filtered. For each sample, productive Simpson clonality was calculated as the square root of Simpson's diversity index across productive rearrangements. Drawn from immuneACCESS, this table holds only the in-frame rearrangements with V and J called that TCRdb kept. Clones are partly lost; checked studies trace under half to an unresolved V gene and leave the rest unexplained. Clone size and the V and J calls come from that table; the DNA yielded D and trimming. This sample gives 150,000 or so clones in total; around 90% of them show up just once. The leading ten clones occupy about 1.5% of the sample.

V was cut back by 6 bases and J by 4 bases, leaving a gap of 4 bases between them. Including the terminal cysteine and phenylalanine, the CDR3 comprises 11 residues. CDR3 DNA only is kept here, 33 bases in frame from base 1. Per the germline V gene, MDHEN is the CDR1 and SYDVKM is the CDR2. Source material: peripheral blood. The chain is assembled from TRBV28 and TRBJ1-5; too little of a D gene remains to name it. The sequence derives from a woman aged 60 to 75 with acute or convalescent COVID-19. The encoded CDR3 is CASSKNQPQHF. DNA sequence: TGTGCCAGCAGCAAAAATCAGCCCCAGCATTTT. Supplemented by the reference TRBV28 and TRBJ1-5 proteins around the CDR3, the complete variable domain is DVKVTQSSRYLVKRTGEKVFLECVQDMDHENMFWYRQDPGLGLRLIYFSYDVKMKEKGDIPEGYSVSREKKERFSLILESASTNQTSMYLCASSKNQPQHFGDGTRLSIL.